This passage covers 18 T cell receptor beta chains from one sample sequenced in a study of glioma-infiltrating T cells after dendritic cell vaccination. Profiling relied on immunoSEQ multiplex PCR, and the TCRdb table lists in-frame clones only, not all of them. The data hold around 37,000 clones, with 70% to 85% observed a single time. The sequencing used blood, collected before dendritic cell vaccination. These receptors came from a human donor with glioblastoma.

This clone is medium-sized (0.01 to 0.1%) in the sample. The rearrangement links TRBV2 to TRBJ2-4; perhaps TRBD1 as D (5 bases). The V gene lost 2 bases and the J gene lost 14 bases, with 19 bases spanning the gap. Looked up from germline, CDR1 is SNHLY and CDR2 is FYNNEI. The CDR3 is 14 amino acids. The CDR3 loop is CASSEKAGPRGKYF. The CDR3 DNA reads as TGTGCCAGCAGTGAAAAGGCAGGGCCACGAGGAAAGTACTTC.

The chain is built from TRBV7-3 and TRBJ1-6; tentative D call: TRBD1 (6 bases). This CDR3 is built from 16 residues. Germline CDR1 is SGHTA and CDR2 is FQGTGA. Trimming removed 1 base at V and 7 bases at J, with 14 bases between. CDR3: CASSLMAQGLNSPLHF. DNA of the CDR3: TGTGCCAGCAGCTTAATGGCTCAGGGGCTGAATTCACCCCTCCACTTT.

This chain joins TRBV4-3 and TRBJ1-2; D not certain. The CDR3 extends over 15 amino acids. V was shortened by 3 bases and J by 5 bases, with 16 bases between the two germline ends. In germline, CDR1 is LGHNA, CDR2 YSLEER. The CDR3 DNA is TGCGCCAGCAGCCATGGAGAGAAGGGAGGGTATGGCTACACCTTC. Its protein is CASSHGEKGGYGYTF.

The chain combines TRBV30 with TRBJ2-1; TRBD2 agrees at 7 bases. The CDR3 length is 16 residues. The V gene's germline CDR1 is GTSNPN and CDR2 SVGIG (reference sequence). The junction had 6 bases not matched to a gene; V was cut back by 1 base and J by 0 bases. The CDR3, as DNA: TGTGCCTGGAGTGGGAGCGGGGCAAACTCCTACAATGAGCAGTTCTTC. The encoded protein is CAWSGSGANSYNEQFF.

This rearrangement joins TRBV5-4 to TRBJ2-1, with 13 positions matching TRBD2. Looked up from germline, CDR1 is SGHNT and CDR2 is YYREEE (reference sequence). There are 15 residues in the CDR3. With V trimmed by 4 bases and J by 10 bases, 8 bases remained unmatched. CDR3 in DNA: TGTGCCAGCAGCACGACTAGCGGGGGGAAGGGGGAGCAGTTCTTC. It translates to CASSTTSGGKGEQFF.

The chain has TRBV7-9 and TRBJ2-2; 8 bases line up with TRBD1. The V gene end was trimmed by 4 bases and the J gene end by 5 bases; junction bases not matched to a gene: 3. Germline loops: CDR1 SEHNR, CDR2 FQNEAQ (reference sequence). The CDR3 spans 14 residues. The CDR3 spells CASSWDRRTGELFF. The CDR3 DNA sequence: TGTGCCAGCAGCTGGGACAGGAGGACCGGGGAGCTGTTTTTT.

V gene TRBV7-9 combines with J gene TRBJ2-1; 12 nucleotides align to TRBD2. V trimming: 11 bases; J trimming: 8 bases; junction bases outside the gene matches: 10. Germline V gives CDR1 SEHNR, CDR2 FQNEAQ (reference sequence). The CDR3 consists of 14 residues. CDR3 coding DNA: TGTGCCGCCAACCCGGGACTAGCGGGCTATGAGCAGTTCTTC. Translation gives CAANPGLAGYEQFF.

CDR3 amino acids: CASRTGEETQYF. CDR3 bases: TGTGCCAGTCGGACAGGGGAAGAGACCCAGTACTTC. The chain joins TRBV6-5 to TRBJ2-5, with TRBD1 matching 9 bases. The V gene end was trimmed by 9 bases and the J gene end by 3 bases; junction bases not matched to a gene: 2. The germline V gene has CDR1 MNHEY and CDR2 SVGAGI. The CDR3 has 12 amino acids.

The V gene is TRBV7-2, the J gene TRBJ2-7, with 7 bases identical to TRBD2. CDR1 and CDR2 from the germline V gene are SGHTA and FQGNSA. V gave up 7 bases and J gave up 4 bases; unmatched junction bases: 10. The CDR3 extends over 14 amino acids. The CDR3 DNA sequence: TGTGCCAGCACGGGGAGGGGACGTGGATACGAGCAGTACTTC. Translation gives CASTGRGRGYEQYF.

This clone has a handful of counts. This chain connects TRBV10-3 to TRBJ2-1; D may be TRBD2 (5 bases). The CDR3 is 11 amino acids. Per the germline V gene, CDR1 is ENHRY and CDR2 is SYGVKD. Trimming shortened V by 4 bases and J by 13 bases, and 11 bases separated the two germline ends. The CDR3 sequence is CAISVAGGQFF. CDR3 coding DNA: TGTGCCATCAGTGTCGCTGGAGGACAGTTCTTC.

The chain carries TRBV7-6 and TRBJ2-3; 14 nucleotides line up with TRBD2. V lost 5 bases and J lost 7; bases outside the gene matches: 5. Germline-derived CDR1 and CDR2 are SGHVS and FNYEAQ. The CDR3 totals 15 residues. Written as DNA, the CDR3 is TGTGCCAGCAGCCCAGGGACTAGCGGGGGTTATACGCAGTATTTT. Translation: CASSPGTSGGYTQYF.

The rearrangement uses TRBV18 and TRBJ1-2; D may be TRBD1 (5 bases). Trimming took off 2 bases at V and 4 bases at J, with 11 bases between the two ends. CDR1 and CDR2 from the germline V gene are KGHSH and LQKENI. This CDR3 spans 14 amino acids. DNA for the CDR3: TGTGCCAGCTCACCAGGACACGATGGCTATGGCTACACCTTC. It specifies CASSPGHDGYGYTF.

The chain couples TRBV21-1 to TRBJ1-1; the table assigns TRBD1, which was not confirmed against the DNA. TRBV21-1 is classified as a pseudogene. The CDR3 runs 18 residues. CDR3 in DNA: TGTGCCAGCACCCCTCGTTACAGGGGAAAAGGTGGGGGCACTGAAGCTTTCTTT. This sequence encodes CASTPRYRGKGGGTEAFF.

This chain connects TRBV7-3 to TRBJ1-2; unclear D gene. Germline V gives CDR1 SGHTA, CDR2 FQGTGA. The CDR3 contains 14 residues. Trimming cost V 2 bases and J 3 bases, with 10 bases left between them. The CDR3 DNA is TGTGCCAGCAGCTTAGCAACAAGCGACTATGGCTACACCTTC. Translated, it gives CASSLATSDYGYTF.

The chain couples TRBV15 to TRBJ2-5; TRBD1 matches at 7 bases. The V and J ends lost 0 bases and 5 bases, in that order; junction bases with no gene match: 9. The CDR3 extends over 16 amino acids. Germline V gene data show CDR1 as LNHNV and CDR2 as YYDKDF (reference sequence). CDR3 sequence reads: CATSRDRYRGGETQYF. The CDR3 DNA sequence: TGTGCCACCAGCAGAGATCGGTACAGGGGTGGGGAGACCCAGTACTTC.

Only a few counts were recorded for this clone. The rearrangement links TRBV7-8 to TRBJ2-7, with unresolved D. V lost 0 bases and J lost 3, with 12 bases in between. There are 15 residues in the CDR3. The V gene's germline CDR1 is SGHVS and CDR2 FQNEAQ. Here the CDR3 DNA reads TGTGCCAGCAGCTTAGCCTCTAGTTCGGTCTACGAGCAGTACTTC. Translating gives CASSLASSSVYEQYF.

Details on this clone: This sequence is one base from a far larger clone and is likely a read error. This chain joins TRBV11-3 and TRBJ1-4; D ambiguous. The V end was cut by 5 bases, the J end by 1 base, with 17 bases between. Germline V gene data show CDR1 as SGHNT and CDR2 as YENEEA. The CDR3 totals 17 residues. DNA of the CDR3: TGTGCCAGCAGCCAGAGAGCTAGGCCGATAACTAATGAAAAACTGTTTTTT. Translating it yields CASSQRARPITNEKLFF. Supplemented by reference TRBV11-3 and TRBJ1-4, the full variable domain reads EAGVVQSPRYKIIEKKQPVAFWCNPISGHNTLYWYLQNLGQGPELLIRYENEEAVDDSQLPKDRFSAERLKGVDSTLKIQPAELGDSAVYLCASSQRARPITNEKLFFGSGTQLSVL.

The V and J genes are TRBV9 and TRBJ1-4; unclear D gene. This CDR3 is 15 amino acids long. Germline assignment: CDR1 SGDLS and CDR2 YYNGEE. The germline V and J ends were trimmed by 2 bases and 7 bases, with 15 bases remaining between them. The CDR3 DNA reads as TGTGCCAGCAGCGTCGGGGTTCGCGCTATTGAAAAACTGTTTTTT. This sequence encodes CASSVGVRAIEKLFF.